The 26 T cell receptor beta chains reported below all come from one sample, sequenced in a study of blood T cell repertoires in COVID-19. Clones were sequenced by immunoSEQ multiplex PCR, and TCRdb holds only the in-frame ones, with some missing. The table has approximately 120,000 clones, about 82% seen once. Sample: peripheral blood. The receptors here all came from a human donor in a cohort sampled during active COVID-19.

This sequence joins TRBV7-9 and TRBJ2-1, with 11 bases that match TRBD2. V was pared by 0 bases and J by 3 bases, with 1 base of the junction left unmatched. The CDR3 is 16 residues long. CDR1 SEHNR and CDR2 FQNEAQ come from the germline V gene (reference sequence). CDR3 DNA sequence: TGTGCCAGCAGCTTAGCGCTAGCGGGGGGCTACAATGAGCAGTTCTTC. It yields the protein CASSLALAGGYNEQFF.

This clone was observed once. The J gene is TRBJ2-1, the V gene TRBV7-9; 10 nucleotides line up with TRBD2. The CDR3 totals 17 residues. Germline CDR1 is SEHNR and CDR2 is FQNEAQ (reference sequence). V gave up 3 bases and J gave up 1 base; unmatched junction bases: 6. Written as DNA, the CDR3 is TGTGCCAGCAGCTTCCCCCAGCGGGAGGGGTCCTACAATGAGCAGTTCTTC. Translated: CASSFPQREGSYNEQFF.

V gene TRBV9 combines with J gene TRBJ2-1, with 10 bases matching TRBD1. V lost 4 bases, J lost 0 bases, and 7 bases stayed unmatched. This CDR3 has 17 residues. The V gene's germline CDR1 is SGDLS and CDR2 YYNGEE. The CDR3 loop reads CASSLRQGASSYNEQFF. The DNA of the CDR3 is TGTGCCAGCAGCCTCCGACAGGGGGCAAGCTCCTACAATGAGCAGTTCTTC.

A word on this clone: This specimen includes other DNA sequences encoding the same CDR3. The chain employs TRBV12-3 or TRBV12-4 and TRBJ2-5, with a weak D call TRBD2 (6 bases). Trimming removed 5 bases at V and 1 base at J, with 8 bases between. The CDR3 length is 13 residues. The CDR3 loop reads CASSLGGQETQYF. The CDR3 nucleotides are TGTGCCAGCAGTCTCGGGGGCCAAGAGACCCAGTACTTC.

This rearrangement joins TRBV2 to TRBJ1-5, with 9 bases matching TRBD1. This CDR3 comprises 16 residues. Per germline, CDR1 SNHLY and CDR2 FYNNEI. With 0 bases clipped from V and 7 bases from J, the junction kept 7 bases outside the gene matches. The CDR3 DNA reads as TGTGCCAGCAGTGAAGCTGTCGGGACAGGGAGGCAGCCCCAGCATTTT. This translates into CASSEAVGTGRQPQHF.

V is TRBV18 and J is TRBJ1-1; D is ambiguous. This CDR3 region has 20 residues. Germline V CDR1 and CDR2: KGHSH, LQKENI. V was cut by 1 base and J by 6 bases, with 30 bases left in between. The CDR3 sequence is CASSPRFQTGSPEGLAEAFF. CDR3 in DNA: TGTGCCAGCTCACCACGGTTCCAAACGGGTTCCCCCGAAGGATTGGCTGAAGCTTTCTTT.

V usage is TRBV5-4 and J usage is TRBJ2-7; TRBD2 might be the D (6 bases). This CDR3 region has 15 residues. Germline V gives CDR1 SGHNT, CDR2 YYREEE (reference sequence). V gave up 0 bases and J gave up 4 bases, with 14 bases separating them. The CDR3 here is CASSLGSSGDYEQYF. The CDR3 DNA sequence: TGTGCCAGCAGCTTGGGTAGTAGCGGAGATTACGAGCAGTACTTC.

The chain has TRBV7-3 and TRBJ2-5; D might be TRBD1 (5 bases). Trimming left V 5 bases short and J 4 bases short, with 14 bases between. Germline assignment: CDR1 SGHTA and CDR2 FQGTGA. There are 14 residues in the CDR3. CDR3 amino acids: CASSLGHSLETQYF. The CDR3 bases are TGTGCCAGCAGCCTCGGACACTCCCTAGAGACCCAGTACTTC. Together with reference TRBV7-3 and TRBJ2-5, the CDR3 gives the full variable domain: GAGVSQTPSNKVTEKGKYVELRCDPISGHTALYWYRQSLGQGPEFLIYFQGTGAADDSGLPNDRFFAVRPEGSVSTLKIQRTERGDSAVYLCASSLGHSLETQYFGPGTRLLVL.

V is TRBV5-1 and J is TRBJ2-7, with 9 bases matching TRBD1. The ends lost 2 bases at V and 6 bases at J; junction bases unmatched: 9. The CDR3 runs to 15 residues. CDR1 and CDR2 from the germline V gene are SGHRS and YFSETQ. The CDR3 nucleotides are TGCGCCAGCAGCTTACCGGGACAGGGTAGGAGCGAGCAGTACTTC. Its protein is CASSLPGQGRSEQYF.

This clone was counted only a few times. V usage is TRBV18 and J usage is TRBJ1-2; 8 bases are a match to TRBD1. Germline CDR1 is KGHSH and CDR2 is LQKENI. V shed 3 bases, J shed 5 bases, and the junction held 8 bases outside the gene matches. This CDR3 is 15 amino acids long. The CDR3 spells CASSPATGGLYGYTF. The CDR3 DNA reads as TGTGCCAGCTCACCGGCAACAGGGGGTTTATATGGCTACACCTTC.

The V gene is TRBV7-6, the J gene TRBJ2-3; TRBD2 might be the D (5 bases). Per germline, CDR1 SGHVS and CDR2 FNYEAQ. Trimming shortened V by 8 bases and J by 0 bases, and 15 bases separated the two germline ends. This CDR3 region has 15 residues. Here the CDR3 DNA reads TGTGCCAGCCGGCGCAGCGGTTCTAGCACAGATACGCAGTATTTT. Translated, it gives CASRRSGSSTDTQYF.

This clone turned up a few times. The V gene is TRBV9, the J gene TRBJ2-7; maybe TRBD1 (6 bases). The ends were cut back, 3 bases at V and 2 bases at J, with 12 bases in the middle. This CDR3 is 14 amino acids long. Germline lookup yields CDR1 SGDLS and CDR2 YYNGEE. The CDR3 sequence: CASSAQGRTYEQYF. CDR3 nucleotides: TGTGCCAGCAGCGCACAGGGTAGGACCTACGAGCAGTACTTC. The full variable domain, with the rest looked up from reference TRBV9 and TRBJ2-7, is DSGVTQTPKHLITATGQRVTLRCSPRSGDLSVYWYQQSLDQGLQFLIQYYNGEERAKGNILERFSAQQFPDLHSELNLSSLELGDSALYFCASSAQGRTYEQYFGPGTRLTVT.

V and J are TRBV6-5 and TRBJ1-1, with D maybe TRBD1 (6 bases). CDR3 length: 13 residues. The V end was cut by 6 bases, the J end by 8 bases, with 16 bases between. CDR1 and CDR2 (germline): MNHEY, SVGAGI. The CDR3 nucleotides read TGTGCCAGCAGCCCCCGACAGGAAGCAGAAGCTTTCTTT. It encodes CASSPRQEAEAFF.

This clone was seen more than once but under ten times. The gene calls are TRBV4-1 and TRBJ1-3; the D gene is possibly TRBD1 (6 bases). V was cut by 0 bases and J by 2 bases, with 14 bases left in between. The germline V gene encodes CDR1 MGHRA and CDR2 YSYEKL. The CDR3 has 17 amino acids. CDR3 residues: CASSQEPQGPAGNTIYF. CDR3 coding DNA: TGCGCCAGCAGCCAAGAGCCCCAGGGGCCGGCTGGAAACACCATATATTTT.

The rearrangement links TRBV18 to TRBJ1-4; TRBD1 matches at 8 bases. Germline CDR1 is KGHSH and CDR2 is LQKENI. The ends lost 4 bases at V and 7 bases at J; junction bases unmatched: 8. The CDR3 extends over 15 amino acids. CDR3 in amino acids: CASSLGQGGTEKLFF. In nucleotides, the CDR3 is TGTGCCAGCTCACTTGGACAGGGCGGAACTGAAAAACTGTTTTTT. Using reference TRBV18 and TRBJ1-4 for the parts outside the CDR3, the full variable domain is NAGVMQNPRHLVRRRGQEARLRCSPMKGHSHVYWYRQLPEEGLKFMVYLQKENIIDESGMPKERFSAEFPKEGPSILRIQQVVRGDSAAYFCASSLGQGGTEKLFFGSGTQLSVL.

CDR3 amino acids: CASSDSPWNTGELFF. As DNA, the CDR3 is TGTGCCAGCAGTGACTCCCCTTGGAACACCGGGGAGCTGTTTTTT. The chain has TRBV6-4 and TRBJ2-2, with no clear D. CDR3 length: 15 residues. From germline, CDR1 is MRHNA and CDR2 SNTAGT. Trimming took 0 bases from V and 1 from J, leaving 6 bases between them.

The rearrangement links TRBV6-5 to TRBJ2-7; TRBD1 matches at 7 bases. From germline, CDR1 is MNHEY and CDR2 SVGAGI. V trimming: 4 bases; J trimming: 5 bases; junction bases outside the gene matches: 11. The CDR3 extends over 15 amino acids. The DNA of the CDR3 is TGTGCCAGCAGTTTCTTGACAGGGACAAGGAACGAGCAGTACTTC. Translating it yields CASSFLTGTRNEQYF.

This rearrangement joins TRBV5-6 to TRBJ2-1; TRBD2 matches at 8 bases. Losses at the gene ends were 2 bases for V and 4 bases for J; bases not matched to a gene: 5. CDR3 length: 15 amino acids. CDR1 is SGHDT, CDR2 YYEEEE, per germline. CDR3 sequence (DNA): TGTGCCAGCAGCTTAGGAGCGGGAGAGTACAATGAGCAGTTCTTC. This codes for CASSLGAGEYNEQFF.

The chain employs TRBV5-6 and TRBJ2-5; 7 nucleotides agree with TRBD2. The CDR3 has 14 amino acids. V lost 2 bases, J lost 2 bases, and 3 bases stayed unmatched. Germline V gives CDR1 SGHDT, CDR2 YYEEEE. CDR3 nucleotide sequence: TGTGCCAGCAGCTTTTTCGGGGGGCAAGAGACCCAGTACTTC. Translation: CASSFFGGQETQYF.

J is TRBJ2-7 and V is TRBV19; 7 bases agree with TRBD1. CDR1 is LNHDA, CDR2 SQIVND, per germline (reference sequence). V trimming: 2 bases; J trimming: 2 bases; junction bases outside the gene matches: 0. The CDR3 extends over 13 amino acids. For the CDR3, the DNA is TGTGCCAGTAGTATACAGGGGGCCTACGAGCAGTACTTC. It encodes CASSIQGAYEQYF. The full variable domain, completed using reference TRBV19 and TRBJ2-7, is DGGITQSPKYLFRKEGQNVTLSCEQNLNHDAMYWYRQDPGQGLRLIYYSQIVNDFQKGDIAEGYSVSREKKESFPLTVTSAQKNPTAFYLCASSIQGAYEQYFGPGTRLTVT.

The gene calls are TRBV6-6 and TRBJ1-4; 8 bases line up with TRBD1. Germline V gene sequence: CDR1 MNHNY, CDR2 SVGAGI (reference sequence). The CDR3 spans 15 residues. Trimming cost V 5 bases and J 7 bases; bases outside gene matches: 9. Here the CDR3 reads CASSMAQGGLEKLFF. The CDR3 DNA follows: TGTGCCAGCAGTATGGCACAGGGGGGACTTGAAAAACTGTTTTTT.

The DNA for the CDR3 is TGCGCCAGCAGCCTGACTCCACATGATTCCCTCAGAGGTTCACCCCTCCACTTT. This gives the protein CASSLTPHDSLRGSPLHF. The genes are TRBV5-1 and TRBJ1-6; D gene ambiguous. CDR1 and CDR2 from the germline V gene are SGHRS and YFSETQ. The V and J ends lost 4 bases and 9 bases respectively, with 26 bases between them. This CDR3 has 18 residues.

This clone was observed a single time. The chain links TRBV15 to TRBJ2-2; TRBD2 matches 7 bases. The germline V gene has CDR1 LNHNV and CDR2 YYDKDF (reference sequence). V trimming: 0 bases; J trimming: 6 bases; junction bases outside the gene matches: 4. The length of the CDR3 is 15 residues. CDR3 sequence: CATSRERGGPGELFF. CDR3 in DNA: TGTGCCACCAGCAGAGAACGCGGGGGTCCCGGGGAGCTGTTTTTT.

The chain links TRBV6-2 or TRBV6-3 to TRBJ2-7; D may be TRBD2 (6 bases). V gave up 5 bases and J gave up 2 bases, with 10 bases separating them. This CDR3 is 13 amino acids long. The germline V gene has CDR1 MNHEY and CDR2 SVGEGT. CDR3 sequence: CASSRAGPYEQYF. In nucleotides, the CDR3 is TGTGCCAGCAGTCGGGCGGGGCCCTACGAGCAGTACTTC.

Here the CDR3 DNA reads TGTGCCAGCAGTTACTCGTCGGAGGGCCCCTACGAGCAGTACTTC. Amino acid sequence: CASSYSSEGPYEQYF. This chain links TRBV6-5 with TRBJ2-7, with D perhaps TRBD2 (6 bases). V shed 0 bases and J shed 2 bases, with 11 bases lying between them. This CDR3 has 15 residues. The germline V gene has CDR1 MNHEY and CDR2 SVGAGI.

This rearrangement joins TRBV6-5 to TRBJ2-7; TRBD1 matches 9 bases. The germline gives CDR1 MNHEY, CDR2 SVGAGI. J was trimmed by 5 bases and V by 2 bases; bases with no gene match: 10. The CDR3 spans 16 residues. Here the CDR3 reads CASSYGGPGQGHEQYF. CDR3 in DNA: TGTGCCAGCAGTTACGGGGGTCCGGGACAGGGCCACGAGCAGTACTTC.